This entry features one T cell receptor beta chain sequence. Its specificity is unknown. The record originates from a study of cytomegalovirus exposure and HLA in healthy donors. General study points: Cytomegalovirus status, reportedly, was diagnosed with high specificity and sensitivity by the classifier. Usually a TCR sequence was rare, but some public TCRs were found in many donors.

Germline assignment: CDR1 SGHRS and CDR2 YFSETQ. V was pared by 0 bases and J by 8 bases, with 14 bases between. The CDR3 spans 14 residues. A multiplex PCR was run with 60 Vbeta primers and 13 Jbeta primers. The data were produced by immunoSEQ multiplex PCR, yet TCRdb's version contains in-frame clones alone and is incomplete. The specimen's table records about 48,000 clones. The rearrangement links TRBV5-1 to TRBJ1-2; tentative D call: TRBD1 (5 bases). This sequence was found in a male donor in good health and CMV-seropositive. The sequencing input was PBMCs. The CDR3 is CASSLVRDLGGYTF. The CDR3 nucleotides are TGCGCCAGCAGCTTGGTCAGGGATTTGGGAGGCTACACCTTC.